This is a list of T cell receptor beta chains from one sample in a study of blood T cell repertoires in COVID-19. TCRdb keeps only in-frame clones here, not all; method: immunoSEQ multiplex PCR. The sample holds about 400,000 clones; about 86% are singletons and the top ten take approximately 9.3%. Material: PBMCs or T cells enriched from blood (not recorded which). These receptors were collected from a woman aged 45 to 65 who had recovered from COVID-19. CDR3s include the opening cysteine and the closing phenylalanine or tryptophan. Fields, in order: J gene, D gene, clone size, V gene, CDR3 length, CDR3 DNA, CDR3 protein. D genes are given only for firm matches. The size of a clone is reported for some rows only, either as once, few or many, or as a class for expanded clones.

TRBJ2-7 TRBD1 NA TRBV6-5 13 TGTGCCAGCTCCGGGACAGCGACCTACGAGCAGTACTTC CASSGTATYEQYF
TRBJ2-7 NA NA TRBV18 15 TGTGCCAGCTCACCAGCACAGCCCCAACTCTACGAGCAGTACTTC CASSPAQPQLYEQYF
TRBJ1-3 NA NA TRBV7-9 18 TGTGCCAGCAGCTACCAGGCCGATCTCTTATCCCGTGGAAACACCATATATTTT CASSYQADLLSRGNTIYF
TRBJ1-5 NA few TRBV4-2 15 TGTGCCAGCAGCCAAGATTATTGGGAGGCTCAGCCCCAGCATTTT CASSQDYWEAQPQHF
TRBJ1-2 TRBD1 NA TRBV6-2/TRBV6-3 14 TGTGCCAGCAGTCCGGAAGGGGGCGACTATGGCTACACCTTC CASSPEGGDYGYTF
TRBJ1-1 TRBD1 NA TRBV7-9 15 TGTGCCAGCAGCTTAGTGAGCAGGGGGAGGTCTGAAGCTTTCTTT CASSLVSRGRSEAFF
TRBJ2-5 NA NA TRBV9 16 TGTGCCAGCAGCCCCGGGGACTTACCGTACCAAGAGACCCAGTACTTC CASSPGDLPYQETQYF
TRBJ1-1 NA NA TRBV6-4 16 TGTGCCAGCAGTGACTCGGGGCGGGGGCTGCAAACTGAAGCTTTCTTT CASSDSGRGLQTEAFF
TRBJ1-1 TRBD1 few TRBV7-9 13 TGTGCCAGCTCGGGACAGCTGAACACTGAAGCTTTCTTT CASSGQLNTEAFF
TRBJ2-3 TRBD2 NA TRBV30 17 TGTGCCTGGACCAGAGCGGGGCTTCCTCTTAGCACAGATACGCAGTATTTT CAWTRAGLPLSTDTQYF
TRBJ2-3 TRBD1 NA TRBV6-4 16 TGTGCCAGCAGACTGGACAGGGTTACTAGCACAGATACGCAGTATTTT CASRLDRVTSTDTQYF
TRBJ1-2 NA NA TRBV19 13 TGTGCCAGTAGTATATCAGGGTACTATGGCTACACCTTC CASSISGYYGYTF
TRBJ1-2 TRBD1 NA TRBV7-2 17 TGTGCCAGCAGCTCAGAGGGACAGGGATTCGGTAACTATGGCTACACCTTC CASSSEGQGFGNYGYTF
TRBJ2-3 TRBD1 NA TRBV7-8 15 TGTGCCAGCAGCTTAGTCGGGACAGCCGCAGATACGCAGTATTTT CASSLVGTAADTQYF
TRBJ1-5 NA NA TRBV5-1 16 TGCGCCAGCAGCTTGTATCCGGTCCGGCTAGGGGAGCCCCAGCATTTT CASSLYPVRLGEPQHF